What follows are 31 T cell receptor beta chains derived from one specimen sequenced in a study of monozygotic twins with inflammatory bowel disease. One entry per CDR3 protein, without DNA, is what TCRdb gives after re-calling the 5' RACE reads. This table lists about 300,000 distinct CDR3 sequences. Input material: blood. These receptor sequences come from a human donor with ulcerative colitis or Crohn's disease, or a healthy co-twin of an affected twin (not recorded which).

The chain employs TRBV4-3 and TRBJ2-7; TCRdb proposes TRBD2, but this gene call is untestable without DNA. The germline V gene has CDR1 LGHNA and CDR2 YSLEER. The CDR3 has 15 residues. The CDR3 protein is CASSLFSGMSYEQYF.

V is TRBV6-2 or TRBV6-3 and J is TRBJ1-1; TCRdb names TRBD1, which stays unverified in the absence of DNA. This CDR3 region has 15 residues. Germline loops: CDR1 MNHEY, CDR2 SVGEGT. The CDR3: CASSREQQGYTEAFF.

The chain is built from TRBV4-1 and TRBJ1-2; TCRdb's D call of TRBD1 is untestable without DNA. Germline CDR1 MGHRA, CDR2 YSYEKL. This CDR3 is built from 13 residues. The CDR3 sequence is CASGSRTGNGYTF.

The rearrangement uses TRBV4-2 and TRBJ2-4; TCRdb's D call, TRBD2, is unchecked because there is no DNA. The germline gives CDR1 LGHNA, CDR2 YNFKEQ. The CDR3 is 16 amino acids. The CDR3 here is CASSHILDPPKNIQYF.

The chain uses TRBV20-1 and TRBJ2-7. The CDR3 totals 11 residues. Germline CDR1 and CDR2: DFQATT and SNEGSKA (reference sequence). The CDR3: CSARDLYEQYF.

This rearrangement joins TRBV12-3 or TRBV12-4 to TRBJ2-6. The CDR3 contains 14 residues. CDR3 sequence reads: CASTLGSGANVLTF.

This rearrangement joins TRBV20-1 to TRBJ2-7; the D gene TCRdb calls, TRBD1, cannot be checked with no DNA. This CDR3 has 15 residues. CDR1 and CDR2 (germline): DFQATT, SNEGSKA (reference sequence). CDR3 loop: CSAPRVRRGPYEQYF.

The chain employs TRBV7-2 and TRBJ1-4; TCRdb's D gene call, TRBD1, goes unchecked for lack of DNA. CDR1 and CDR2 from the germline V gene are SGHTA and FQGNSA. CDR3 length: 14 residues. The CDR3 spells CASSWGSANEKLFF.

The rearrangement uses TRBV10-3 and TRBJ2-3. CDR1 is ENHRY, CDR2 SYGVKD, per germline. This CDR3 has 13 residues. This CDR3 reads CAISDYLTDTQYF.

The V call is TRBV29-1, the J call TRBJ1-2; TCRdb picks TRBD1, but there is no DNA to check that call. CDR1 and CDR2 from the germline V gene are SQVTM and ANQGSEA. This CDR3 is built from 17 residues. CDR3 protein: CSVLAGTGRLRGYGYTF.

V is TRBV7-2 and J is TRBJ2-1; with no DNA, the TCRdb D assignment of TRBD1 cannot be verified. This CDR3 is built from 15 residues. CDR1 and CDR2 from the germline V gene are SGHTA and FQGNSA. This chain's CDR3 is CASSPREGRGLEQFF.

The chain couples TRBV7-2 to TRBJ2-3; TCRdb indicates TRBD2, and absent DNA this call remains unverified. Germline CDR1 SGHTA, CDR2 FQGNSA. CDR3 length: 12 amino acids. The CDR3: CASRSEADTQYF.

V is TRBV20-1 and J is TRBJ2-4. CDR1 and CDR2 (germline): DFQATT, SNEGSKA (reference sequence). This CDR3 has 13 amino acids. CDR3 sequence reads: CSAGELAKNIQYF.

The V call is TRBV4-3, the J call TRBJ2-7; TCRdb lists TRBD1, though no DNA is available to test this call. The germline gives CDR1 LGHNA, CDR2 YSLEER. CDR3 length: 14 amino acids. The CDR3: CASSQDSRDYEQYF.

The V call is TRBV4-3, the J call TRBJ2-3; lacking DNA, the TRBD2 call made by TCRdb goes unchecked. The germline CDR1 and CDR2 sequences are LGHNA and YSLEER. The length of the CDR3 is 17 residues. CDR3 amino acids: CASSQDRSGGSTDTQYF.

The chain links TRBV12-3 or TRBV12-4 to TRBJ2-1; the D call from TCRdb, TRBD1, cannot be confirmed without DNA. This CDR3 spans 12 amino acids. The CDR3 spells CASSRDTNEQFF.

This chain links TRBV7-3 with TRBJ2-2; TCRdb designates TRBD2, a call that cannot be tested without DNA. From germline, CDR1 is SGHTA and CDR2 FQGTGA. The CDR3 is made up of 16 amino acids. CDR3 sequence: CASSTTSGANTGELFF.

The chain joins TRBV12-3 or TRBV12-4 to TRBJ2-1; the TCRdb call, TRBD2, lacks DNA for checking. The CDR3 has 14 amino acids. The CDR3 loop is CASSLTSGSYEQFF.

The gene calls are TRBV25-1 and TRBJ2-7. CDR3 length equals 15 residues. Germline V gene data show CDR1 as MGHDK and CDR2 as SYGVNS. CDR3 loop: CASSESNNIPYEQYF.

This chain joins TRBV7-2 and TRBJ2-4; with no DNA, the TCRdb D assignment of TRBD1 cannot be verified. Germline CDR1 reads SGHTA; CDR2 reads FQGNSA. This CDR3 comprises 13 residues. The CDR3 sequence is CPSGTGVKNIQYF.

The chain uses TRBV6-1 and TRBJ1-5; TCRdb calls TRBD1, which cannot be checked without DNA. This CDR3 is 15 amino acids long. CDR1 MNHNS and CDR2 SASEGT come from the germline V gene. CDR3 amino acids: CASSSRSGSNQPQHF.

This chain uses TRBV6-6 with TRBJ2-7; there is no DNA to check the TCRdb D call of TRBD1. Looked up from germline, CDR1 is MNHNY and CDR2 is SVGAGI (reference sequence). The length of the CDR3 is 13 residues. CDR3 amino acids: CASSYNTGDEQYF.

V usage is TRBV28 and J usage is TRBJ2-2; as DNA is missing, the TRBD1 call by TCRdb cannot be tested. This CDR3 has 15 amino acids. Germline loops: CDR1 MDHEN, CDR2 SYDVKM. CDR3 region: CASSLGRRWTGELFF.

The V gene is TRBV21-1, the J gene TRBJ1-5; with no DNA, the TCRdb D assignment of TRBD1 cannot be verified. TRBV21-1 represents a pseudogene. The CDR3 spans 16 residues. CDR3: CASSKEGQNLNQPQHF.

The J gene is TRBJ1-1, the V gene TRBV6-5; TCRdb picks TRBD1, but there is no DNA to check that call. This CDR3 spans 11 amino acids. The V gene's germline CDR1 is MNHEY and CDR2 SVGAGI. CDR3 in amino acids: CASSGRQEAFF.

The chain uses TRBV7-3 and TRBJ1-2. The germline V gene has CDR1 SGHTA and CDR2 FQGTGA. There are 15 residues in the CDR3. The CDR3 here is CASSLNPGSNYGYTF.

The chain uses TRBV11-3 and TRBJ2-3; TCRdb names TRBD2, which stays unverified in the absence of DNA. This CDR3 is built from 16 residues. Germline CDR1 SGHNT, CDR2 YENEEA. The CDR3 loop is CASSARSGTSTDTQYF.

V and J are TRBV21-1 and TRBJ1-6; TCRdb's D call, TRBD1, is unchecked because there is no DNA. TRBV21-1 is a pseudogene locus. The CDR3 consists of 18 residues. The CDR3 spells CASSKVRDRDSRNSPLHF.

The chain has TRBV5-1 and TRBJ2-7; the TCRdb call, TRBD1, lacks DNA for checking. Germline V gene data show CDR1 as SGHRS and CDR2 as YFSETQ. This CDR3 spans 16 amino acids. The CDR3 is CASSSGKDSSTYEQYF.

This chain links TRBV27 with TRBJ2-1; the D call from TCRdb, TRBD2, cannot be confirmed without DNA. From germline, CDR1 is MNHEY and CDR2 SMNVEV (reference sequence). There are 19 residues in the CDR3. This CDR3 is CASSSRLAGGRGSYNEQFF.

The genes are TRBV27 and TRBJ2-1. The germline CDR1 and CDR2 sequences are MNHEY and SMNVEV (reference sequence). The CDR3 contains 15 residues. CDR3 loop: CATDPRTVPYNEQFF.